This TCR beta chain was found in a study of control samples from healthy donors and cancer patients (TCRdb year 2020). This clone appeared once. No antigen is known for it. One base away there is no much larger clone; base qualities are not given. This CDR3 is also generated by other DNA sequences in the sample. Receptor libraries were prepared by the immunoSEQ multiplex PCR assay. Not all clones reach the TCRdb copy of this immuneACCESS table, which keeps in-frame sequences only. Checked studies attribute under half of the gap to unresolved V genes and leave the rest unexplained. This sample is represented by around 100,000 clones; around 90% of them were singletons. The top ten clones comprise about 2.9% of the sample. The source material was blood. The source of this sequence is a human donor in good health. The donor label of this sample is uncertain.

For the CDR3, the sequence is CASSIGGGQPQHF. The nucleotides are TGTGCCAGTAGTATCGGGGGGGGCCAGCCCCAGCATTTT. Recombination linked TRBV19 to TRBJ1-5; a tentative D match to TRBD1 spans 6 bases. Inclusive of the bounding cysteine and phenylalanine, the CDR3 is 13 residues long. The DNA shown is the 39-base CDR3, in frame from base 1. Looking up the germline V gene (reference sequence) yields CDR1 LNHDA and CDR2 SQIVND. At the junction V is shortened by 3 bases and J by 7 bases, with 10 bases in between.